This TCR beta chain was sequenced during a study of monozygotic twins with inflammatory bowel disease. With regard to this clonotype: Its antigen remains unknown.

Each donor supplied about 2.5 ml of blood. General observations from the study: Since immunosuppressive treatments differed, patient repertoires may have gained added variability.

The germline gives CDR1 SGHRS, CDR2 YFSETQ. The CDR3 covers 14 residues. The quantity of total RNA per TCR library was about 3,700 ng. Reprocessing the 5' RACE reads, TCRdb reports a single entry for every CDR3 protein and omits DNA. The sample includes about 210,000 distinct CDR3 sequences. This clonotype was obtained from a human donor with ulcerative colitis or Crohn's disease, or a healthy co-twin of an affected twin (not recorded which). Sequencing used blood. This chain links TRBV5-1 with TRBJ1-5; checking the TCRdb D call of TRBD1 is not possible without DNA. The CDR3 protein is CASSSGTVDQPQHF. The full variable domain, its missing parts supplied by reference TRBV5-1 and TRBJ1-5, is KAGVTQTPRYLIKTRGQQVTLSCSPISGHRSVSWYQQTPGQGLQFLFEYFSETQRNKGNFPGRFSGRQFSNSRSEMNVSTLELGDSALYLCASSSGTVDQPQHFGDGTRLSIL.